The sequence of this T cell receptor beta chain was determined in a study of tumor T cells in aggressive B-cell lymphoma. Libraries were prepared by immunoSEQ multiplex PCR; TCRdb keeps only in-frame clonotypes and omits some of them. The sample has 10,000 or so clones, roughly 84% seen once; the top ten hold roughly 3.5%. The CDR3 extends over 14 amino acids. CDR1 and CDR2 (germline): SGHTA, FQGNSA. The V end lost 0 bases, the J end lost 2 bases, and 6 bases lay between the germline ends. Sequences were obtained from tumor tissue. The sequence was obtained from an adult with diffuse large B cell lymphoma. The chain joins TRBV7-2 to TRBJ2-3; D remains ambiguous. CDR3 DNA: TGTGCCAGCAGCTTAGCGAGCTACACAGATACGCAGTATTTT. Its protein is CASSLASYTDTQYF.